Listed here are 4 T cell receptor beta chains from one sample, sequenced in a study of blood T cell repertoires in COVID-19. The method was immunoSEQ multiplex PCR; TCRdb's version includes in-frame clones alone and lacks a portion of them. This table holds under 250,000 clones, 84% found once. Material for sequencing was peripheral blood. These receptors originate from a woman aged 40 to 50 who had recovered from COVID-19.

The chain recombines TRBV4-1 with TRBJ1-2; 9 bases are a match to TRBD1. The CDR3 length is 14 residues. Germline CDR1 is MGHRA and CDR2 is YSYEKL. With V trimmed by 1 base and J by 8 bases, 5 bases remained unmatched. The CDR3 DNA reads as TGCGCCAGCAGCCAAGTAACGGGACAGGGAGGCTACACCTTC. Encoded protein: CASSQVTGQGGYTF.

V usage is TRBV6-6 and J usage is TRBJ1-3; unclear D gene. Germline V gene lookup returns CDR1 MNHNY and CDR2 SVGAGI (reference sequence). The CDR3 consists of 15 residues. Trimming stripped 6 bases from V and 0 bases from J, with 12 bases between. The CDR3 DNA sequence: TGTGCCAGCAGGAATTTTCCCGGCTCTGGAAACACCATATATTTT. Amino acid sequence: CASRNFPGSGNTIYF.

The gene calls are TRBV2 and TRBJ2-7, with D possibly matching TRBD1 (6 bases). V gave up 3 bases and J gave up 4 bases, with 22 bases separating them. Germline V gene sequence: CDR1 SNHLY, CDR2 FYNNEI. The CDR3 contains 17 residues. The CDR3 DNA reads as TGTGCCAGCAGTGACCTACTCGGACAGAAAAGAGATTACGAGCAGTACTTC. Translating gives CASSDLLGQKRDYEQYF.

The V call is TRBV30, the J call TRBJ2-4; D is ambiguous. This CDR3 comprises 18 residues. V lost 3 bases, J lost 0 bases, and 21 bases lay in between. Looked up from germline, CDR1 is GTSNPN and CDR2 is SVGIG (reference sequence). Written as DNA, the CDR3 is TGTGCCTGGAGCGCGGTTTATTCTCAGACGCTAGCCAAAAACATTCAGTACTTC. Translation: CAWSAVYSQTLAKNIQYF. Drawing the rest from reference TRBV30 and TRBJ2-4, the complete variable domain is SQTIHQWPATLVQPVGSPLSLECTVEGTSNPNLYWYRQAAGRGLQLLFYSVGIGQISSEVPQNLSASRPQDRQFILSSKKLLLSDSGFYLCAWSAVYSQTLAKNIQYFGAGTRLSVL.